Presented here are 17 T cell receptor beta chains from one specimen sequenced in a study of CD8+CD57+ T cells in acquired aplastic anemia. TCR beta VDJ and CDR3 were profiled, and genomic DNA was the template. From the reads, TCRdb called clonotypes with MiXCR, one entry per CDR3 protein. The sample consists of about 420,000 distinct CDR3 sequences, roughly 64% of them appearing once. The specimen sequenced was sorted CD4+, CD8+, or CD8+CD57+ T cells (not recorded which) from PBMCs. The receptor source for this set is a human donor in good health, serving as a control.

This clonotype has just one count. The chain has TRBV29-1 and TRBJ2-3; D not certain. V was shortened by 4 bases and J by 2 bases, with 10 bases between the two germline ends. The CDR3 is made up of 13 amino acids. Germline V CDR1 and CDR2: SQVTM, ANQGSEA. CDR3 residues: CSVGGVYTDTQYF. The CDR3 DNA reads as TGCAGCGTTGGAGGTGTCTACACAGATACGCAGTATTTT.

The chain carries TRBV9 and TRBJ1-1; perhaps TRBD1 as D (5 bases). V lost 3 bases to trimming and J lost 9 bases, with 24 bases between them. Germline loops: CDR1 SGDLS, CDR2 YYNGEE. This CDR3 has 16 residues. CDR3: CASSARGTSSADKAFF. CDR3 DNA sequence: TGTGCCAGCAGCGCCCGCGGGACTAGTTCGGCAGATAAAGCTTTCTTT.

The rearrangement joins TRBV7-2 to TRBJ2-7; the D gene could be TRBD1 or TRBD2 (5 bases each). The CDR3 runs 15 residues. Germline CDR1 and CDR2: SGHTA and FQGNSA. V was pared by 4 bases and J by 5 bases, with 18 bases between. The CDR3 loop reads CASSYQQDGANEQYF. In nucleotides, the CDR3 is TGTGCCAGCAGCTATCAACAGGACGGGGCCAACGAGCAGTACTTC.

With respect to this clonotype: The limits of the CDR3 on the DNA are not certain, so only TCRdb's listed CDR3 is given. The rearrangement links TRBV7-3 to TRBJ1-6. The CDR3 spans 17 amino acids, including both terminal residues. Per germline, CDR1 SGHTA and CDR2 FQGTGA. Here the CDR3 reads CASTGRRPSTSSQPLHF.

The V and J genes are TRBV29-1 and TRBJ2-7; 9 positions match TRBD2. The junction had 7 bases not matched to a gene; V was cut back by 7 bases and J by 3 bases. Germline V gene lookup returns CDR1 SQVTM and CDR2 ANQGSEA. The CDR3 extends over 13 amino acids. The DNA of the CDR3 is TGCAGCGCCGTGGCGGGGGGGCACTACGAGCAGTACTTC. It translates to CSAVAGGHYEQYF.

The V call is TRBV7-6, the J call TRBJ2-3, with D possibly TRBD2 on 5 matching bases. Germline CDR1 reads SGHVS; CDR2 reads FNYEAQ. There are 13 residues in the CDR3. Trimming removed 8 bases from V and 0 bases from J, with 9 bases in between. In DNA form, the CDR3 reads TGTGCCAGCGACGGGGTCAGCACAGATACGCAGTATTTT. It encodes CASDGVSTDTQYF.

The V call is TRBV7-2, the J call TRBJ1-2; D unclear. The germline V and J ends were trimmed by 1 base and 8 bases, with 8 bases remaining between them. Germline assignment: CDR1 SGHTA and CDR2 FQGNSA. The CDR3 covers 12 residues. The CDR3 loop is CASSLDQAGYTF. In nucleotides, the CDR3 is TGTGCCAGCAGCTTAGATCAGGCCGGCTACACCTTC.

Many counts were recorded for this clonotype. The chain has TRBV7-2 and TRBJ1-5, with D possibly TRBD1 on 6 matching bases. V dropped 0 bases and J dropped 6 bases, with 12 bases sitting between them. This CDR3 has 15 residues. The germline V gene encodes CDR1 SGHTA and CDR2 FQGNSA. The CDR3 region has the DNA TGTGCCAGCAGCTTAGCGTACAGGGCGGGTCAGCCCCAGCATTTT. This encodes CASSLAYRAGQPQHF. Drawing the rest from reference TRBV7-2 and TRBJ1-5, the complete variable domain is GAGVSQSPSNKVTEKGKDVELRCDPISGHTALYWYRQSLGQGLEFLIYFQGNSAPDKSGLPSDRFSAERTGGSVSTLTIQRTQQEDSAVYLCASSLAYRAGQPQHFGDGTRLSIL.

CDR3 coding DNA: TGTGCCAGTAGTATCCGCGGGACAGTCAGGACCAAAAACATTCAGTACTTC. Translation gives CASSIRGTVRTKNIQYF. This sequence joins TRBV12-3 or TRBV12-4 and TRBJ2-4, with D perhaps matching TRBD1 (7 bases). Trimming pared 9 bases from V and 2 bases from J, leaving 23 bases between. This CDR3 has 17 residues.

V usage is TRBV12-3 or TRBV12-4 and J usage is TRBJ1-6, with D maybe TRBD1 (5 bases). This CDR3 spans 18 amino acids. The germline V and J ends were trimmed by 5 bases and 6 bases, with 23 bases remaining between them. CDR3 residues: CASSNHPPGTEFNSPLHF. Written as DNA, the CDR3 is TGTGCCAGCAGTAACCATCCCCCCGGGACGGAGTTTAATTCACCCCTCCACTTT.

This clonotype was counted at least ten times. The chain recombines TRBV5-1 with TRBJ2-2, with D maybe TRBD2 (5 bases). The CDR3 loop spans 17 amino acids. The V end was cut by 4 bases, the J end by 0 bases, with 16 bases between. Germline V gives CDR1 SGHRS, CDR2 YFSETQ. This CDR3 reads CASSQILGIANTGELFF. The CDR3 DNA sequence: TGCGCCAGCAGCCAAATACTAGGTATTGCGAACACCGGGGAGCTGTTTTTT.

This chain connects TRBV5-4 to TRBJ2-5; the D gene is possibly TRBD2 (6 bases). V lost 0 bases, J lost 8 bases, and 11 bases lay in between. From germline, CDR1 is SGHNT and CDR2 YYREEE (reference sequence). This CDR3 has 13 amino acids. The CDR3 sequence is CASSLAGRETQYF. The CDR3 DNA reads TGTGCCAGCAGCTTGGCAGGGCGGGAAACCCAGTACTTC.

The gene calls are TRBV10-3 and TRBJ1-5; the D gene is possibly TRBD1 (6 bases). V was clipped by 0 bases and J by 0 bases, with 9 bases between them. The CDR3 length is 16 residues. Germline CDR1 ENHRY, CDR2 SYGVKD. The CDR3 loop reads CAISESGGGSNQPQHF. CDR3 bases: TGTGCCATCAGTGAGTCCGGAGGGGGTAGCAATCAGCCCCAGCATTTT.

For the CDR3, the DNA is TGCAGTGTCGAGTCAGGCACTCCCAGCATGAACTACGAGCAGTACTTC. Translated: CSVESGTPSMNYEQYF. This chain uses TRBV20-1 with TRBJ2-7; no clear D gene. The CDR3 totals 16 residues. The V end lost 7 bases, the J end lost 3 bases, and 25 bases lay between the germline ends. The germline CDR1 and CDR2 sequences are DFQATT and SNEGSKA (reference sequence).

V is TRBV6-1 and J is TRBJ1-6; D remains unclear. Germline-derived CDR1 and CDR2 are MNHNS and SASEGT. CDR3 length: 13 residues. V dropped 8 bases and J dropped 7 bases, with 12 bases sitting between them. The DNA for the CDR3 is TGTGCCAGCCGCCTTGACGGGAATTCACCCCTCCACTTT. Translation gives CASRLDGNSPLHF.

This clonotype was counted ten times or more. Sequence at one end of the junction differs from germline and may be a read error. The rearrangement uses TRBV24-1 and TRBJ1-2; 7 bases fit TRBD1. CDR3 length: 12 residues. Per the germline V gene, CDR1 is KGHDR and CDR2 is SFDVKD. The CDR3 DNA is TGTGCCACCAGTGAAGTTGGCCGGGACAGCCTCTTC. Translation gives CATSEVGRDSLF.

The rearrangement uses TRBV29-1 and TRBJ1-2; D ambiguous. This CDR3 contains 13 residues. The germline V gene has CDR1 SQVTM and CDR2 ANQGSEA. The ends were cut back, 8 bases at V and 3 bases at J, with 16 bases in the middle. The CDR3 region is CSSQGPVDYGYTF. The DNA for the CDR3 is TGCAGCTCCCAAGGACCCGTTGACTATGGCTACACCTTC.